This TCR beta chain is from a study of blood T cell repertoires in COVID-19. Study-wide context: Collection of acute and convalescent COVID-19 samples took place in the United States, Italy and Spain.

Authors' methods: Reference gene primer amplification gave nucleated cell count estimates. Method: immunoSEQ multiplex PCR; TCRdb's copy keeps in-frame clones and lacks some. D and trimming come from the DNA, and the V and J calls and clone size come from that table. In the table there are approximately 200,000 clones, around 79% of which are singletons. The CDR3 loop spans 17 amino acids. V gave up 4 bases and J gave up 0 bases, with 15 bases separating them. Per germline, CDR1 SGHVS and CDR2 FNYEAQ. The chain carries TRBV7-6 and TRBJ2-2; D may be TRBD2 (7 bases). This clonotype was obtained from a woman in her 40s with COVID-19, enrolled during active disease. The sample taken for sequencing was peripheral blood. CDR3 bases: TGTGCCAGCAGCTACCCCCCCGGGGGGCCGAACACCGGGGAGCTGTTTTTT. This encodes CASSYPPGGPNTGELFF.